This T cell receptor beta chain was documented in a study of Ad26.COV2.S vaccination and SARS-CoV-2 variants. As for the study in general: Among those in the COV1001 Ad26.COV2.S trial arm was the donor. Into the muscle, Ad26.COV2.S was dosed once or twice, 56 days apart.

Sequencing was performed with immunoSEQ multiplex PCR; in TCRdb, only in-frame clones are kept and a portion is missing. The sample comprises some 640,000 clones, roughly 90% of which are singletons, and over 1.3% rests with the top ten. Regarding treatment: 15 to 20 received Ad26.COV2.S at low or high dose, single or two shots; 5 received placebo; per-sample allocation not given. Following the first vaccine or placebo injection, samples were taken on day 63. The sequence was obtained from a person aged 18-65 years who received the Ad26.COV2.S COVID-19 vaccine or a placebo. This specimen consisted of peripheral blood, obtained in a trial of Ad26.COV2.S vaccine versus placebo.

The CDR3, as DNA: TGTGCCAGCAGCCAGCTGATCCCAAACACTGAAGCTTTCTTT. As protein: CASSQLIPNTEAFF. J is TRBJ1-1 and V is TRBV3-1 (or the pseudogene TRBV3-2), with no clear D. The ends were cut back, 3 bases at V and 2 bases at J, with 10 bases in the middle. The germline V gene has CDR1 LGHDT and CDR2 YNNKEL (reference sequence). This CDR3 is 14 amino acids long.